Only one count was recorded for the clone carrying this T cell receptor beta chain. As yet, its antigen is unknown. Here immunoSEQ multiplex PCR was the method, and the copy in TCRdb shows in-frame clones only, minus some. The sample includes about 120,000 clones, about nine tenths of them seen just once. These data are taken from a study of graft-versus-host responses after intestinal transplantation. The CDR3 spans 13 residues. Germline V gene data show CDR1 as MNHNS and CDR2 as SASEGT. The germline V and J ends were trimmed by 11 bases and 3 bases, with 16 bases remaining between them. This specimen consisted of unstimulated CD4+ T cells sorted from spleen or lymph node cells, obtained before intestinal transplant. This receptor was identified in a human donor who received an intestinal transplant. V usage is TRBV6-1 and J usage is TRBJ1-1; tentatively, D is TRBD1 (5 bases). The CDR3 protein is CAGAIGTYTEAFF. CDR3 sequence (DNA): TGTGCCGGGGCCATCGGTACTTACACTGAAGCTTTCTTT.